This T cell receptor (beta chain) was recorded in a study of graft-versus-host responses after intestinal transplantation. Study at large: Transplants given to recipients were multivisceral, liver-intestinal, or isolated intestinal. The study, taken as a whole, reports: There were GvH clones found in recipient marrow, and some of them appeared first in ileum or blood.

Repertoires were generated with immunoSEQ multiplex PCR, while TCRdb's copy carries only in-frame clones and drops some. The profile shows roughly 80,000 clones, 92% of them singletons. On this clone: What it binds is unknown.

Germline-derived CDR1 and CDR2 are GTSNPN and SVGIG (reference sequence). V was pared by 1 base and J by 1 base, with 7 bases between. The CDR3 is 14 amino acids. This chain links TRBV30 with TRBJ2-2; tentatively, D is TRBD2 (5 bases). Source: PBMCs, taken 98 days after intestinal transplantation. The receptor was derived from a human patient who received an intestinal transplant, so some T cells may come from the graft donor. The CDR3 sequence: CAWSGTLNTGELFF. The CDR3 DNA reads TGTGCCTGGAGTGGGACTTTGAACACCGGGGAGCTGTTTTTT.